A single sample is the source of the 27 T cell receptor beta chains below, sequenced in a study of CD8+ T cells in alopecia areata. After isolation, RNA underwent reverse transcription to generate cDNA as the sequencing template. Here immunoSEQ multiplex PCR was the method, and the copy in TCRdb shows in-frame clones only, minus some. Among about 140,000 clones listed, around 87% were seen once. Treatment of the sample: oral pan-JAK inhibitor, 5-10 mg twice daily. Source: CD8+ T cells sorted from blood, taken at week 4, from a patient treated with tofacitinib. Receptors originate from a human donor with alopecia areata.

The rearrangement joins TRBV4-1 to TRBJ2-7, with 7 bases lining up with TRBD1. The ends lost 3 bases at V and 3 bases at J; junction bases unmatched: 11. The CDR3 has 16 amino acids. Germline values: CDR1 MGHRA, CDR2 YSYEKL. The CDR3 sequence is CASSHGPTGNLYEQYF. The CDR3 DNA reads TGCGCCAGCAGCCACGGCCCGACAGGGAATCTCTACGAGCAGTACTTC.

The chain joins TRBV5-1 to TRBJ2-3; D not resolved. Trimming pared 5 bases from V and 2 bases from J, leaving 6 bases between. This CDR3 is built from 12 residues. Germline-derived CDR1 and CDR2 are SGHRS and YFSETQ. DNA of the CDR3: TGCGCCAGCAGTTTTGACACAGATACGCAGTATTTT. This encodes CASSFDTDTQYF.

The chain joins TRBV29-1 to TRBJ2-7, with D possibly matching TRBD1 (7 bases). Germline lookup yields CDR1 SQVTM and CDR2 ANQGSEA. Trimming shortened V by 3 bases and J by 0 bases, and 9 bases separated the two germline ends. The CDR3 runs 13 residues. The CDR3 coding sequence is TGCAGCGTTGAGCAGGGGGGCTCCTACGAGCAGTACTTC. Encoded protein: CSVEQGGSYEQYF.

CDR3 sequence (DNA): TGTGCCAGCAGCTTGGGGGCTCGCAATGAGCAGTTCTTC. Amino acid sequence: CASSLGARNEQFF. The chain employs TRBV5-4 and TRBJ2-1; D uncertain. This CDR3 has 13 residues. The V and J ends lost 0 bases and 6 bases respectively, with 7 bases between them. Germline V gene data show CDR1 as SGHNT and CDR2 as YYREEE (reference sequence).

This chain uses TRBV29-1 with TRBJ2-7; no clear D gene. Between the trimmed V and J ends, which lost 6 bases and 4 bases, there was a span of 13 bases. CDR1 is SQVTM and CDR2 is ANQGSEA in the germline V gene. The length of the CDR3 is 12 residues. The CDR3 is CSVTQGPYEQYF. For the CDR3, the DNA is TGCAGCGTAACCCAAGGACCATACGAGCAGTACTTC.

This rearrangement joins TRBV7-9 to TRBJ2-3; D unclear. V shed 5 bases and J shed 0 bases, with 6 bases lying between them. The CDR3 contains 13 residues. Germline CDR1 and CDR2: SEHNR and FQNEAQ (reference sequence). The chain's CDR3 is CASSPPSTDTQYF. In DNA form, the CDR3 reads TGTGCCAGCAGCCCCCCTAGCACAGATACGCAGTATTTT. The variable domain in full, completed from reference TRBV7-9 and TRBJ2-3, reads DTGVSQNPRHKITKRGQNVTFRCDPISEHNRLYWYRQTLGQGPEFLTYFQNEAQLEKSRLLSDRFSAERPKGSFSTLEIQRTEQGDSAMYLCASSPPSTDTQYFGPGTRLTVL.

The V gene is TRBV29-1, the J gene TRBJ2-7; 7 bases align to TRBD1. V lost 4 bases, J lost 3 bases, and 3 bases stayed unmatched. Germline loops: CDR1 SQVTM, CDR2 ANQGSEA. The CDR3 totals 12 residues. This CDR3 is CSVVQGYYEQYF. As DNA, the CDR3 is TGCAGCGTTGTACAGGGGTACTACGAGCAGTACTTC.

The genes are TRBV29-1 and TRBJ2-1, with 9 positions matching TRBD2. V shed 4 bases, J shed 4 bases, and the junction held 2 bases outside the gene matches. The germline gives CDR1 SQVTM, CDR2 ANQGSEA. This CDR3 contains 13 residues. The CDR3 sequence is CSVGSGGYNEQFF. The CDR3 region has the DNA TGCAGCGTTGGTAGCGGGGGTTACAATGAGCAGTTCTTC.

CDR3 loop: CASSYNGGEIDGYTF. Written as DNA, the CDR3 is TGTGCCAGCAGTTACAATGGGGGGGAAATCGATGGCTACACCTTC. The chain joins TRBV6-5 to TRBJ1-2, with D perhaps matching TRBD1 (5 bases). CDR3 length: 15 residues. The V gene lost 2 bases and the J gene lost 6 bases, with 16 bases spanning the gap. The germline CDR1 and CDR2 sequences are MNHEY and SVGAGI.

The genes are TRBV29-1 and TRBJ1-2; 9 nucleotides align to TRBD1. The V gene end was trimmed by 3 bases and the J gene end by 10 bases; junction bases not matched to a gene: 15. Per the germline V gene, CDR1 is SQVTM and CDR2 is ANQGSEA. This CDR3 comprises 15 residues. The CDR3 bases are TGCAGCGTTGATTTCGATCCGGGACAGGGCTTTGACTACACCTTC. This sequence encodes CSVDFDPGQGFDYTF.

This chain connects TRBV9 to TRBJ2-1; D is perhaps TRBD1 (6 bases). V was cut by 3 bases and J by 0 bases, with 10 bases left in between. Germline CDR1 reads SGDLS; CDR2 reads YYNGEE. This CDR3 spans 15 amino acids. The DNA of the CDR3 is TGTGCCAGCAGCGCCGGACAGAGCTCCTACAATGAGCAGTTCTTC. Its translation: CASSAGQSSYNEQFF.

This chain connects TRBV4-1 to TRBJ2-5; 12 bases are shared with TRBD2. V gave up 0 bases and J gave up 2 bases; unmatched junction bases: 7. This CDR3 comprises 18 residues. Germline V gene sequence: CDR1 MGHRA, CDR2 YSYEKL. In DNA, the CDR3 is TGCGCCAGCAGCCAAGATCGCTGGACTAGCGGGGAGCAAGAGACCCAGTACTTC. It encodes CASSQDRWTSGEQETQYF.

The chain has TRBV6-5 and TRBJ2-3; D call uncertain. Trimming stripped 6 bases from V and 6 bases from J, with 19 bases between. The germline gives CDR1 MNHEY, CDR2 SVGAGI. This CDR3 comprises 15 residues. In nucleotides, the CDR3 is TGTGCCAGCAGAAAAGGACGCGCCACAACGGATACGCAGTATTTT. This codes for CASRKGRATTDTQYF.

This CDR3 is CASSLGGSLEQYF. The CDR3 DNA sequence: TGTGCCAGCAGCTTGGGTGGGAGTCTCGAGCAGTACTTC. The chain combines TRBV5-4 with TRBJ2-7; D possibly corresponds to TRBD2 (5 bases). In germline, CDR1 is SGHNT, CDR2 YYREEE (reference sequence). The CDR3 length is 13 residues. V lost 0 bases and J 6 bases, leaving 10 bases between the germline ends.

This clone was recorded only once. The chain combines TRBV29-1 with TRBJ1-2, with a possible D match to TRBD1 (6 bases). V lost 5 bases, J lost 3 bases, and 16 bases lay in between. Germline lookup yields CDR1 SQVTM and CDR2 ANQGSEA. This CDR3 is built from 14 residues. The CDR3 loop is CSVSNLDSDYGYTF. The CDR3 region has the DNA TGCAGCGTTAGTAATTTGGACAGCGACTATGGCTACACCTTC.

This sequence joins TRBV12-5 and TRBJ2-7, with D perhaps TRBD2 (6 bases). This CDR3 is built from 15 residues. Trimming left V 5 bases short and J 3 bases short, with 17 bases between. Germline CDR1 and CDR2: LGHNT and FRNRAP. CDR3 coding DNA: TGTGCTAGTGGTCCCGGGGGAAACAGCCGCTACGAGCAGTACTTC. Translation: CASGPGGNSRYEQYF. Full variable domain (rest looked up from reference TRBV12-5 and TRBJ2-7): DARVTQTPRHKVTEMGQEVTMRCQPILGHNTVFWYRQTMMQGLELLAYFRNRAPLDDSGMPKDRFSAEMPDATLATLKIQPSEPRDSAVYFCASGPGGNSRYEQYFGPGTRLTVT.

The J gene is TRBJ2-3, the V gene TRBV5-1; TRBD1 might be the D (6 bases). From germline, CDR1 is SGHRS and CDR2 YFSETQ. The CDR3 runs to 15 residues. Trimming took off 0 bases at V and 4 bases at J, with 12 bases between the two ends. The CDR3 DNA reads as TGCGCCAGCAGCTTGGTAGGGGGACCGGCAGATACGCAGTATTTT. Translated, it gives CASSLVGGPADTQYF. The entire variable domain, with the rest obtained from reference TRBV5-1 and TRBJ2-3, is as follows: KAGVTQTPRYLIKTRGQQVTLSCSPISGHRSVSWYQQTPGQGLQFLFEYFSETQRNKGNFPGRFSGRQFSNSRSEMNVSTLELGDSALYLCASSLVGGPADTQYFGPGTRLTVL.

In this sample, this clone turned up a few times. V gene TRBV27 combines with J gene TRBJ1-6, with D unresolved. The CDR3 sequence is 14 residues long. The germline CDR1 and CDR2 sequences are MNHEY and SMNVEV (reference sequence). V was trimmed by 4 bases and J by 6 bases, leaving 10 bases between them. CDR3 sequence: CASSWSGFNSPLHF. CDR3 bases: TGTGCCAGCAGTTGGTCCGGATTTAATTCACCCCTCCACTTT.

The chain joins TRBV27 to TRBJ2-2, with D unresolved. The CDR3 runs to 14 residues. Germline CDR1 reads MNHEY; CDR2 reads SMNVEV (reference sequence). V gave up 0 bases and J gave up 6 bases, with 8 bases separating them. The CDR3 spells CASSLSTGPGELFF. CDR3 bases: TGTGCCAGCAGTTTATCCACGGGCCCCGGGGAGCTGTTTTTT.

The chain uses TRBV5-6 and TRBJ2-1, with 8 bases aligning to TRBD2. V shed 3 bases, J shed 4 bases, and the junction held 6 bases outside the gene matches. The CDR3 length is 15 residues. The V gene's germline CDR1 is SGHDT and CDR2 YYEEEE. CDR3 protein: CASSWGAGEYNEQFF. DNA for the CDR3: TGTGCCAGCAGCTGGGGAGCGGGGGAGTACAATGAGCAGTTCTTC.

The J gene is TRBJ2-1, the V gene TRBV7-8, with a tentative D call TRBD1 (8 bases). V was clipped by 4 bases and J by 10 bases, with 14 bases between them. The CDR3 consists of 13 residues. Germline values: CDR1 SGHVS, CDR2 FQNEAQ. The CDR3 DNA reads TGTGCCAGCAGCTACGACAGGGGAGGGGAGCAGTTCTTC. Protein: CASSYDRGGEQFF.

The chain carries TRBV29-1 and TRBJ2-7; TRBD2 matches 8 bases. The CDR3 consists of 13 residues. Germline V gene lookup returns CDR1 SQVTM and CDR2 ANQGSEA. V lost 7 bases, J lost 6 bases, and 11 bases stayed unmatched. CDR3 nucleotide sequence: TGCAGCGCAACTAGCGGTTTTCGCGGCGAGCAGTACTTC. Translated, it gives CSATSGFRGEQYF.

The chain recombines TRBV9 with TRBJ2-6; TRBD2 matches at 12 bases. Germline V CDR1 and CDR2: SGDLS, YYNGEE. The V and J ends lost 0 bases and 1 base, in that order; junction bases with no gene match: 2. This CDR3 has 18 amino acids. The DNA of the CDR3 is TGTGCCAGCAGCGTAGACGGACTAGCGGGGTCTGGGGCCAACGTCCTGACTTTC. It specifies CASSVDGLAGSGANVLTF.

The rearrangement joins TRBV6-1 to TRBJ2-5; D may be TRBD1 (5 bases). CDR1 is MNHNS, CDR2 SASEGT, per germline. V was shortened by 0 bases and J by 1 base, with 9 bases between the two germline ends. The CDR3 runs 15 residues. Here the CDR3 reads CASSEAARAQETQYF. In DNA, the CDR3 is TGTGCCAGCAGTGAAGCCGCCAGGGCCCAAGAGACCCAGTACTTC.

The J gene is TRBJ2-1, the V gene TRBV4-1; D remains ambiguous. V was clipped by 0 bases and J by 10 bases, with 7 bases between them. The germline gives CDR1 MGHRA, CDR2 YSYEKL. CDR3 length equals 12 residues. The CDR3 is CASSQDRAEQFF. The DNA for the CDR3 is TGCGCCAGCAGCCAAGATCGCGCAGAGCAGTTCTTC.

The CDR3 region has the DNA TGCGCCAGCAGCTTGGACAGCTACAATGAGCAGTTCTTC. Protein product: CASSLDSYNEQFF. The rearrangement links TRBV5-1 to TRBJ2-1; D gene unclear. Germline loops: CDR1 SGHRS, CDR2 YFSETQ. Trimming removed 0 bases from V and 3 bases from J, with 4 bases in between. The CDR3 sequence is 13 residues long.

The V and J genes are TRBV4-1 and TRBJ1-1; the D is unclear. Germline V gene data show CDR1 as MGHRA and CDR2 as YSYEKL. V was shortened by 3 bases and J by 5 bases, with 10 bases between the two germline ends. The CDR3 has 13 amino acids. The CDR3 nucleotides read TGCGCCAGCAGCCATGGAGGGAGTACTGAAGCTTTCTTT. Translating it yields CASSHGGSTEAFF.